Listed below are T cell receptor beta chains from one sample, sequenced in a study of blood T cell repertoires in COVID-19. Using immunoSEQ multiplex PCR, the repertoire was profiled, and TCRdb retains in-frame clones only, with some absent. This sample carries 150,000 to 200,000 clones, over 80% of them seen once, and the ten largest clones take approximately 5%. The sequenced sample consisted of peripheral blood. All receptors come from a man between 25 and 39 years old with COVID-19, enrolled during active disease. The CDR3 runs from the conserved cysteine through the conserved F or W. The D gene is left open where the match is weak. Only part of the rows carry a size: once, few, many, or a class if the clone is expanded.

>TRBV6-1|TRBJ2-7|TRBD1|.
TGTGCCAGCAGTGAAGCGCTTCGGGACAGGGGAAGGAACCAGTACTTC
CASSEALRDRGRNQYF
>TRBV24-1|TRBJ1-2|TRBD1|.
TGTGCCACCAGTGAGGCGGACAGGGATGGCTACACCTTC
CATSEADRDGYTF
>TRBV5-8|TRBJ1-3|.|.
TGTGCCAGCAGCTTTGGAAGGGGCGGCGGAAACACCATATATTTT
CASSFGRGGGNTIYF
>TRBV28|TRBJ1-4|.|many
TGTGCCAGCAGTTTAGCGGATGAAAAACTGTTTTTT
CASSLADEKLFF
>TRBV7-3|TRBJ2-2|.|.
TGTGCCAGCAGCACGTATCCTAGCTTGAATTCCGGGGAGCTGTTTTTT
CASSTYPSLNSGELFF
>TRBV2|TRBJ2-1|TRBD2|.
TGTGCCAGCAGGAGACTAGCGGGGGTATACAATGAGCAGTTCTTC
CASRRLAGVYNEQFF
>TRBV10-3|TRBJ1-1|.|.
TGTGCCATCAGTGAGGCCTTCACGCAGGGGCCCGGGGCTGAAGCTTTCTTT
CAISEAFTQGPGAEAFF
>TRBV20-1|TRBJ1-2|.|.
TGCAGTGCTCTCACTAAAGGTGGCTACACCTTC
CSALTKGGYTF
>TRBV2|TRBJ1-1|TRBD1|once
TGTGCCAGCAGTGAATTGGGACAGGGGTGGTTCACTGAAGCTTTCTTT
CASSELGQGWFTEAFF
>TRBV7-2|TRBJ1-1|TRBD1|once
TGTGCCAGCAGCTTAGACAGGGGGCATGGTGAAGCTTTCTTT
CASSLDRGHGEAFF
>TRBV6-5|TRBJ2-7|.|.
TGTGCCAGCAGTTACTCGGCCATTACGGGGCAGTACTTC
CASSYSAITGQYF
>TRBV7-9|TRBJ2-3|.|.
TGTGCCAGCAGCTCAGGGCAGTCCACAGATACGCAGTATTTT
CASSSGQSTDTQYF